This T cell receptor beta chain derives from a study of response to subunit inactivated influenza vaccine. Study-wide findings and caveats: It was suggested by the authors that few new T cells are recruited by each seasonal influenza vaccination.

This clonotype was found a few times. Its specificity is not known. TCRdb reprocessed the RT-PCR reads via MiXCR and lists one record per CDR3 protein. Here the sample spans about 570,000 distinct CDR3 sequences, about 11% being singletons. V was shortened by 0 bases and J by 8 bases, with 16 bases between the two germline ends. CDR1 is LGHNA, CDR2 YNFKEQ, per germline. There are 16 residues in the CDR3. The same data also went into a second study, on T cells expressing NK-cell markers. Per that paper: The authors generated TCR beta cDNA through 5'RACE template switching with UMIs. The sorts in several experiments were restricted to alpha-beta TCR T cells by an anti-gamma-delta TCR antibody. Of the CD8+ T cells in about 6 donors, roughly 1.0-7.0% belonged to dominant NKG2C+ clonotypes.

The sample in question was PBMCs from blood, obtained on the day of vaccination. This clonotype was sampled from a man in his forties or fifties who received an inactivated influenza vaccine. The chain employs TRBV4-2 and TRBJ1-4; D gene ambiguous. The CDR3 DNA sequence: TGTGCCAGCAGCCAAGATCGTGGGCAGCAGGTCGAAAAACTGTTTTTT. This translates into CASSQDRGQQVEKLFF.